Listed below are T cell receptor beta chains from one sample, sequenced in a study of shared clonotypes between healthy human individuals. Profiled with immunoSEQ multiplex PCR; TCRdb holds only in-frame clones, not every one. The sample shows 2 million to 2.5 million clones, 85% to 95% of them seen only once. Sample: naive CD4+ T cells from PBMCs. The receptors originated from a man younger than 35 in good health. Some clones in this sample may be carry-over from other donors' samples. CDR3s include the opening cysteine and the closing phenylalanine or tryptophan. The D gene is left open where the match is weak. The listing skips clone size in some rows; elsewhere it reads once, few, many or a size class.

TRBV5-6	.	TRBJ1-3	.	CASSQRLSSGNTIYF	TGTGCCAGCAGTCAAAGACTGAGCTCTGGAAACACCATATATTTT
TRBV25-1	once	TRBJ2-7	TRBD2	CASSAGTSGYEQYF	TGTGCCAGCAGCGCCGGGACTAGCGGTTACGAGCAGTACTTC
TRBV7-2	.	TRBJ2-7	TRBD2	CASSAGRGGYEQYF	TGTGCCAGCAGCGCCGGGAGGGGGGGCTACGAGCAGTACTTC
TRBV5-1	.	TRBJ1-2	.	CASSLEGPNGYTF	TGCGCCAGCAGCTTGGAGGGACCTAATGGCTACACCTTC
TRBV19	.	TRBJ2-2	.	CASSRLTTGELFF	TGTGCCAGTAGTCGCCTCACTACCGGGGAGCTGTTTTTT
TRBV25-1	.	TRBJ2-3	.	CASSGYTDTQYF	TGTGCCAGCAGTGGCTATACAGATACGCAGTATTTT
TRBV19	.	TRBJ2-1	TRBD2	CASSGTSGRGNEQFF	TGTGCCAGTAGTGGGACTAGCGGGAGGGGAAATGAGCAGTTCTTC
TRBV2	.	TRBJ2-5	.	CASSPSSQETQYF	TGTGCCAGCAGTCCCAGCAGCCAAGAGACCCAGTACTTC
TRBV6-1	.	TRBJ2-1	.	CASSEQIGQSRGVVNEQFF	TGTGCCAGCAGCGAACAAATAGGGCAGTCGCGCGGGGTGGTAAATGAGCAGTTCTTC
TRBV14	once	TRBJ1-2	TRBD1	CASSQSIGTGDGYTF	TGTGCCAGCAGCCAATCAATCGGGACAGGGGATGGCTACACCTTC
TRBV30	.	TRBJ2-5	.	CAWSERETQYF	TGTGCCTGGAGTGAACGGGAGACCCAGTACTTC
TRBV28	.	TRBJ2-7	.	CASSPQSVYEQYF	TGTGCCAGCAGTCCGCAATCAGTCTACGAGCAGTACTTC
TRBV28	few	TRBJ1-4	.	CASKAGGEGLFF	TGTGCCAGCAAAGCAGGCGGCGAGGGACTGTTTTTT
TRBV11-2	once	TRBJ2-7	TRBD1	CASSLEGQGYGQYF	TGTGCCAGCAGCCTAGAGGGACAGGGCTACGGGCAGTACTTC
TRBV7-9	.	TRBJ2-1	.	CASSLGAGRDMNEQFF	TGTGCCAGCAGCTTAGGAGCAGGACGGGACATGAATGAGCAGTTCTTC
TRBV5-1	.	TRBJ2-5	TRBD2	CASVAGVLGRETQYF	TGCGCCAGCGTGGCGGGAGTTCTGGGTCGGGAGACCCAGTACTTC
TRBV19	.	TRBJ1-5	.	CASTQTPGQNQPQHF	TGTGCCAGTACCCAAACCCCGGGACAAAATCAGCCCCAGCATTTT
TRBV5-1	.	TRBJ2-2	.	CASSLGGKNTGELFF	TGCGCCAGCAGCTTAGGGGGGAAGAACACCGGGGAGCTGTTTTTT
TRBV7-9	.	TRBJ1-2	TRBD1	CASSSFAGTGDYGYTF	TGTGCCAGCAGTTCTTTTGCCGGGACAGGGGACTATGGCTACACCTTC
TRBV2	.	TRBJ1-3	.	CASSEDLPATGNTIYF	TGTGCCAGCAGTGAAGATCTACCAGCGACTGGAAACACCATATATTTT
TRBV5-1	.	TRBJ2-6	.	CASSLGIGHANVLTF	TGCGCCAGCAGCTTGGGAATTGGACACGCCAACGTCCTGACTTTC
TRBV15	.	TRBJ1-5	.	CATSLTWGGNQPQHF	TGTGCCACCAGCCTAACCTGGGGGGGCAATCAGCCCCAGCATTTT
TRBV6-1	.	TRBJ2-5	TRBD2	CASSEEAGGYQETQYF	TGTGCCAGCAGTGAGGAAGCGGGGGGGTACCAAGAGACCCAGTACTTC
TRBV6-1	.	TRBJ2-3	.	CASSEVPTDTQYF	TGTGCCAGCAGTGAAGTCCCCACAGATACGCAGTATTTT
TRBV4-1	.	TRBJ1-2	.	CASSQPGQINGYTF	TGCGCCAGCAGCCAACCCGGACAGATTAATGGCTACACCTTC
TRBV5-1	.	TRBJ2-3	.	CASSQDGGRAADTQYF	TGCGCCAGCAGCCAAGACGGAGGACGGGCCGCAGATACGCAGTATTTT